This T cell receptor beta chain came from a study of T cell repertoires in aging, cancer and after chemotherapy. Findings and caveats of the study: Healthy donors lost TCR diversity with age mainly through richness, cancer patients through richness and evenness.

This clonotype is medium-sized. Its antigen remains unknown. The V and J ends lost 0 bases and 3 bases, in that order; junction bases with no gene match: 9. The CDR3 runs 17 residues. Germline-derived CDR1 and CDR2 are SGHAT and FQDESV (reference sequence). The template was genomic DNA from peripheral blood, not RNA. Rearranged V-D-J TRB sequences were amplified with a mixed TRB-A/B primer pool. TCRdb used MiXCR to reprocess the multiplex PCR reads, holding one entry per CDR3 protein. This table holds about 9,200 distinct CDR3 sequences, over 30% found once. The sequenced sample consisted of blood. The sequence was collected from a human donor in good health. This rearrangement joins TRBV11-1 to TRBJ2-3, with 7 bases identical to TRBD1. CDR3 coding DNA: TGTGCCAGCAGCTTAGCGGCGGCAGGGGGTATGACAGATACGCAGTATTTT. Residues: CASSLAAAGGMTDTQYF.